These 7 T cell receptor beta chains originate from one sample sequenced in a study of control samples from healthy donors and cancer patients. Method: immunoSEQ multiplex PCR; TCRdb's copy keeps in-frame clones and lacks some. The sample yields approximately 130,000 clones, 89% seen once. The sequencing sample was made of blood. The origin of the receptors is a man over 45 in good health.

The chain's CDR3 is CASSIASLYQNTEAFF. CDR3 nucleotides: TGTGCCAGTAGTATAGCCAGTCTTTATCAGAACACTGAAGCTTTCTTT. The V gene is TRBV19, the J gene TRBJ1-1; D not resolved. The CDR3 consists of 16 residues. Trimming took off 1 base at V and 1 base at J, with 13 bases between the two ends. Germline CDR1 is LNHDA and CDR2 is SQIVND (reference sequence).

The J gene is TRBJ1-1, the V gene TRBV7-8, with a possible D match to TRBD1 (6 bases). V was cut by 4 bases and J by 2 bases, with 8 bases left in between. This CDR3 contains 13 residues. Germline V gene data show CDR1 as SGHVS and CDR2 as FQNEAQ. The CDR3 loop is CASSSDRNTEAFF. As DNA, the CDR3 is TGTGCCAGCAGCTCGGACAGAAACACTGAAGCTTTCTTT. Full variable domain (missing parts from reference TRBV7-8 and TRBJ1-1): GAGVSQSPRYKVAKRGQDVALRCDPISGHVSLFWYQQALGQGPEFLTYFQNEAQLDKSGLPSDRFFAERPEGSVSTLKIQRTQQEDSAVYLCASSSDRNTEAFFGQGTRLTVV.

This chain connects TRBV18 to TRBJ2-1, with D uncertain. Trimming left V 1 base short and J 0 bases short, with 4 bases between. The CDR3 is 14 residues long. Germline V gene sequence: CDR1 KGHSH, CDR2 LQKENI. CDR3 DNA sequence: TGTGCCAGCTCACCACTAATCTCCTACAATGAGCAGTTCTTC. Residues: CASSPLISYNEQFF. Looking up the rest from reference TRBV18 and TRBJ2-1 gives the full variable domain: NAGVMQNPRHLVRRRGQEARLRCSPMKGHSHVYWYRQLPEEGLKFMVYLQKENIIDESGMPKERFSAEFPKEGPSILRIQQVVRGDSAAYFCASSPLISYNEQFFGPGTRLTVL.

The V and J genes are TRBV18 and TRBJ2-7, with D maybe TRBD1 (6 bases). Trimming shortened V by 3 bases and J by 2 bases, and 14 bases separated the two germline ends. Germline loops: CDR1 KGHSH, CDR2 LQKENI. The CDR3 is made up of 15 amino acids. The CDR3 nucleotides are TGTGCCAGCTCACCTCGGACAGCCCTTACCTACGAGCAGTACTTC. Translated, it gives CASSPRTALTYEQYF. The whole variable domain, filled in from reference TRBV18 and TRBJ2-7, reads NAGVMQNPRHLVRRRGQEARLRCSPMKGHSHVYWYRQLPEEGLKFMVYLQKENIIDESGMPKERFSAEFPKEGPSILRIQQVVRGDSAAYFCASSPRTALTYEQYFGPGTRLTVT.

The V gene is TRBV5-4, the J gene TRBJ1-2; the D gene is possibly TRBD1 (6 bases). This CDR3 region has 14 residues. Germline V CDR1 and CDR2: SGHNT, YYREEE (reference sequence). Trimming shortened V by 4 bases and J by 7 bases, and 17 bases separated the two germline ends. CDR3 residues: CASSQGHPVSGYTF. The CDR3 DNA reads TGTGCCAGCAGCCAGGGACACCCCGTTAGTGGCTACACCTTC.

The rearrangement uses TRBV5-4 and TRBJ2-5, with 11 bases matching TRBD1. The length of the CDR3 is 18 residues. Germline lookup yields CDR1 SGHNT and CDR2 YYREEE (reference sequence). With V trimmed by 4 bases and J by 1 base, 12 bases remained unmatched. The CDR3: CASSPGPGTGGSQETQYF. DNA for the CDR3: TGTGCCAGCAGCCCCGGGCCCGGGACAGGGGGTTCCCAAGAGACCCAGTACTTC.

This clone was detected a few times. V usage is TRBV7-2 and J usage is TRBJ2-5, with D possibly being TRBD1 (6 bases). Germline CDR1 and CDR2: SGHTA and FQGNSA. The germline V and J ends were trimmed by 5 bases and 1 base, with 17 bases remaining between them. This CDR3 is 16 amino acids long. The CDR3 loop is CASSPFYRAVQETQYF. CDR3 in DNA: TGTGCCAGCAGCCCCTTTTACAGGGCTGTCCAAGAGACCCAGTACTTC.